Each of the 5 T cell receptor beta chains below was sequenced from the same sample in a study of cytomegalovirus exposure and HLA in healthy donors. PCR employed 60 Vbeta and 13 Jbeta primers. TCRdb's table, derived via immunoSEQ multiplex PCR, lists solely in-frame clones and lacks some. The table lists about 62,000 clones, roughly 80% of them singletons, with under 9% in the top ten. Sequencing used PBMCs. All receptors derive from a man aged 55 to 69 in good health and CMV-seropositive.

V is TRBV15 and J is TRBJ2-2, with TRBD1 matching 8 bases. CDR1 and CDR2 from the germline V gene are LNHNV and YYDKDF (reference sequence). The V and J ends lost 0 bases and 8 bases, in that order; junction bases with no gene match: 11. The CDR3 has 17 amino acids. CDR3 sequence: CATSRDRDRGGAGELFF. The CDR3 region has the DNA TGTGCCACCAGCAGAGATCGCGACAGGGGTGGTGCGGGGGAGCTGTTTTTT.

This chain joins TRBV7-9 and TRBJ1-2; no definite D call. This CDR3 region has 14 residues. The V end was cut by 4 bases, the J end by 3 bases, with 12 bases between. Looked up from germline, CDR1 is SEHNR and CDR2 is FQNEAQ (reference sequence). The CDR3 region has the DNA TGTGCCAGCAGCTCATCAGTGGACTACTATGGCTACACCTTC. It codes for CASSSSVDYYGYTF.

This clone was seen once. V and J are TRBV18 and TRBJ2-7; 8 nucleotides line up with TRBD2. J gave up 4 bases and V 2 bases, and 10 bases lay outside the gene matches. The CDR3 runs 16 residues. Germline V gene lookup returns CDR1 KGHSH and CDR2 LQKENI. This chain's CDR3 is CASSPGPGGALYEQYF. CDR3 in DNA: TGTGCCAGCTCACCAGGTCCGGGGGGGGCACTATACGAGCAGTACTTC.

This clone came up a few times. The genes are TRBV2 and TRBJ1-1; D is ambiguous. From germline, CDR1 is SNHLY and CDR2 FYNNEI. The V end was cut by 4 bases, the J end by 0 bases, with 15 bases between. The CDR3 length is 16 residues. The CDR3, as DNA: TGTGCCAGCAGTGGTTATGACCTAGAGATGAACACTGAAGCTTTCTTT. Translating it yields CASSGYDLEMNTEAFF.

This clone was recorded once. Written as DNA, the CDR3 is TGTGCCAGCAGCTCGAGAGGACAGTACTACGAGCAGTACTTC. Protein: CASSSRGQYYEQYF. The chain couples TRBV11-3 to TRBJ2-7; perhaps TRBD1 as D (6 bases). The CDR3 runs to 14 residues. Germline CDR1 is SGHNT and CDR2 is YENEEA. With 4 bases removed from V and 3 bases from J, the gap between germline ends came to 13 bases.